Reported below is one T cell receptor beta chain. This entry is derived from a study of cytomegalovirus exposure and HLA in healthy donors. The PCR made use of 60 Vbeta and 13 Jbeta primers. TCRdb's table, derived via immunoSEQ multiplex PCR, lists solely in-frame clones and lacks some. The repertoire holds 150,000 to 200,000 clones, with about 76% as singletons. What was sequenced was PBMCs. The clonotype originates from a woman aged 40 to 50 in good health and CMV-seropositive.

DNA for the CDR3: TGTGCCAGCACTACAACCTCAGGGGCGAACACTGAAGCTTTCTTT. Translating gives CASTTTSGANTEAFF. The chain has TRBV6-1 and TRBJ1-1, with D possibly being TRBD1 (6 bases). The CDR3 contains 15 residues. With 7 bases removed from V and 1 base from J, the gap between germline ends came to 16 bases. Germline V gives CDR1 MNHNS, CDR2 SASEGT.